This is a list of T cell receptor beta chains from one sample in a study of T cell clones after liver transplantation. Some clones are missing from TCRdb's copy, which holds only in-frame ones; the method was immunoSEQ multiplex PCR. The sample lists 80,000 or so clones; roughly 82% were seen once. Sequenced material: CD4+ T cells from blood, taken approximately 3.5 years after liver transplant. The receptors originated from a human patient who received a liver transplant. Some T cells could come from the graft donor. Each CDR3 is given with its conserved first and last residue. Fields, in order: CDR3 DNA, CDR3 protein, J gene, clone size, D gene, V gene. A D gene is named only where the DNA matches it firmly. Not all rows give a size; the values are once, few, many and, for expanded clones, a class.

TGCAGCGTTACTGGCAGGGGGAATGAAAAACTGTTTTTT CSVTGRGNEKLFF TRBJ1-4 - TRBD1 TRBV29-1
TGTGCCAGCAGTTTAAGAACTAGCGGGAGCCTCTACAATGAGCAGTTCTTC CASSLRTSGSLYNEQFF TRBJ2-1 - TRBD2 TRBV28
TGTGCCAGTAGCCGGGACATGAACACTGAAGCTTTCTTT CASSRDMNTEAFF TRBJ1-1 - - TRBV19
TGTGCCAGCAGACACCAACTGACAGGGAGGGAGACCCAGTACTTC CASRHQLTGRETQYF TRBJ2-5 - - TRBV2
TGCGCCAGCAGTCCCGACTACCTTCGGGTGTACGAGCAGTACTTC CASSPDYLRVYEQYF TRBJ2-7 - - TRBV5-1
TGTGCCAGCAGCCCAAGCGGGGGTGCTATCACCTACAATGAGCAGTTCTTC CASSPSGGAITYNEQFF TRBJ2-1 once TRBD2 TRBV5-4
TGTGCCAGCAGTTTTGTGGGAGGGGGCGCTTATGCTGGAAACACCATATATTTT CASSFVGGGAYAGNTIYF TRBJ1-3 - TRBD1 TRBV28
TGTGCCAGCAGTCCTCGGGGGGGGCGTGGGAATGAGCAGTTCTTC CASSPRGGRGNEQFF TRBJ2-1 - TRBD2 TRBV27
TGTGCCTGGACGGGACAGGATTCCTACGAGCAGTACTTC CAWTGQDSYEQYF TRBJ2-7 many TRBD1 TRBV30
TGTGCCAGCAGCCTGGATTGGGGAGAGACCCAGTACTTC CASSLDWGETQYF TRBJ2-5 - - TRBV7-9
TGCAGCGTGGGAGAGGGGGGGCTTCAGCCCCAGCATTTT CSVGEGGLQPQHF TRBJ1-5 - - TRBV29-1
TGTGCCTGGAGTGTACCGTCAGGGGGCCTCGAAAAACTGTTTTTT CAWSVPSGGLEKLFF TRBJ1-4 once TRBD1 TRBV30
TGTGCCAGCAGTTTTCTGACAGGTGGATCATTGGCTTTCTTT CASSFLTGGSLAFF TRBJ1-1 - - TRBV28
TGTGCCACTAATCCGGGGCGGAACACCGGGGAGCTGTTTTTT CATNPGRNTGELFF TRBJ2-2 - - TRBV15
TGTGCCAGCTCACCATGGAACGGCGGCACTGAAGCTTTCTTT CASSPWNGGTEAFF TRBJ1-1 once - TRBV18
TGTGCCAGCAGCCAAGGGACGAATCGGCAGTTCTTC CASSQGTNRQFF TRBJ2-1 - - TRBV7-9
TGTGCCTGGAGTGCGGGCGTCACCGATACGCAGTATTTT CAWSAGVTDTQYF TRBJ2-3 - - TRBV30
TGCGCCAGCAGCCAACTCCAAGATCCGGGAGGGCCTAACGAGCAGTACTTC CASSQLQDPGGPNEQYF TRBJ2-7 - TRBD2 TRBV4-3
TGTGCCAGCAGCCCCGACCTCGGCTATGGCTACACCTTC CASSPDLGYGYTF TRBJ1-2 - - TRBV7-6
TGTGCCACCAGCAGAGATCTAGCAGATACGCAGTATTTT CATSRDLADTQYF TRBJ2-3 - - TRBV15
TGCAGCGTTGCCCTGCAGCGGGATTACAATGAGCAGTTCTTC CSVALQRDYNEQFF TRBJ2-1 - TRBD2 TRBV29-1
TGTGCCAGCAGTTCCCCGGGACAGGGGGTCTATGAAAAACTGTTTTTT CASSSPGQGVYEKLFF TRBJ1-4 - TRBD1 TRBV28
TGCGCCAGCAGCTTGGGAATAGCGAGATTGGGAGAGACCCAGTACTTC CASSLGIARLGETQYF TRBJ2-5 - - TRBV5-1
TGTGCCTGGCCAACAGGGAACTATGGCTACACCTTC CAWPTGNYGYTF TRBJ1-2 - - TRBV30
TGTGCCAGCAGTGAGGGGGCGCAAAACACTGAAGCTTTCTTT CASSEGAQNTEAFF TRBJ1-1 - - TRBV6-4
TGTGCCAGCAGCTTAAATGGACTAGCTAGTCAGCAGTACTTC CASSLNGLASQQYF TRBJ2-7 - TRBD2 TRBV11-3
TGCGCCAGCAGCCAAGATCTCGGGGGGAGGCACTTTTTACCCGCCCGCTACAATGAGCAGTTCTTC CASSQDLGGRHFLPARYNEQFF TRBJ2-1 - TRBD2 TRBV4-3
TGTGCCAGCAGCCAAGATATGACAGGCGGTAATGAAAAACTGTTTTTT CASSQDMTGGNEKLFF TRBJ1-4 - - TRBV14
TGTGCCAGCAGTCCGGCCAGACAGACTGAAGCTTTCTTT CASSPARQTEAFF TRBJ1-1 once - TRBV27
TGCGCCAGCAGCTTATCGGCAGGGTTAGCCAAAAACATTCAGTACTTC CASSLSAGLAKNIQYF TRBJ2-4 - - TRBV5-1
TGTGCCAGCAGTTCTACAGGGGGCGATGGCTACACCTTC CASSSTGGDGYTF TRBJ1-2 - TRBD1 TRBV6-6
TGTGCCAGCAGCCGACAGGGGAACACTGAAGCTTTCTTT CASSRQGNTEAFF TRBJ1-1 - TRBD1 TRBV11-2
TGTGCCAGCAGCCCCGGGGACAGGGGTAATGAAAAACTGTTTTTT CASSPGDRGNEKLFF TRBJ1-4 - TRBD1 TRBV9
TGTGCCTGGAGTAATCTGGGCGGGGAGCTGTTTTTT CAWSNLGGELFF TRBJ2-2 - - TRBV30
TGTGCCACCAGCAGAGAGGGGATAAGAAGGGACTATGGCTACACCTTC CATSREGIRRDYGYTF TRBJ1-2 - - TRBV15
TGCGCCAGCAGCTCACTAGCGGGACCTGGTGAGCAGTTCTTC CASSSLAGPGEQFF TRBJ2-1 few TRBD2 TRBV5-1
TGCAGCGTGGGGGGGGGCTTCTATGGCTACACCTTC CSVGGGFYGYTF TRBJ1-2 - - TRBV29-1
TGTGCCAGCAGGCCCTCGGACAGAAATGAAAAACTGTTTTTT CASRPSDRNEKLFF TRBJ1-4 - - TRBV28
TGTGCCAGCAGCCCGCAAGCGACTAGCCGGGGTGAGCAGTTCTTC CASSPQATSRGEQFF TRBJ2-1 few TRBD2 TRBV2
TGTGCCAGTAGTATAGTTGGCACCAACTATGGCTACACCTTC CASSIVGTNYGYTF TRBJ1-2 - - TRBV19
TGTGCCAGCACCGGGAGTGGAGTAGGGTACAATGAGCAGTTCTTC CASTGSGVGYNEQFF TRBJ2-1 - - TRBV2
TGTGCTAGTGGTTCACCGGGACAGGGGGCCGATGAGCAGTTCTTC CASGSPGQGADEQFF TRBJ2-1 - TRBD1 TRBV12-5
TGCGCCAGCAGCCCCGGGACTAGCGGGAGGTGGAATGAGCAGTTCTTC CASSPGTSGRWNEQFF TRBJ2-1 - TRBD2 TRBV5-1
TGCAGCGTTGAAGAACCTAGGGGGCGAGGCTACGAGCAGTACTTC CSVEEPRGRGYEQYF TRBJ2-7 few TRBD1 TRBV29-1
TGTGCCAGCAGACCTACTTCGGAGCGGCGCTATGGCTACACCTTC CASRPTSERRYGYTF TRBJ1-2 - - TRBV13
TGTGCCAGCAGTTCCGGGACAGGGGGCAATCAGCCCCAGCATTTT CASSSGTGGNQPQHF TRBJ1-5 - TRBD1 TRBV28
TGTGCCATCAGTGAGTCAGGCTCCTACGAGCAGTACTTC CAISESGSYEQYF TRBJ2-7 - - TRBV10-3
TGTGCCAGCAGCGCCCCGGGGACGTACTCTGGGGCCAACGTCCTGACTTTC CASSAPGTYSGANVLTF TRBJ2-6 - - TRBV11-1
TGTGCCAGCGGGGGACCAGAGTTTAGCGGGGAGCTGTTTTTT CASGGPEFSGELFF TRBJ2-2 - - TRBV2
TGTGCCAGCAGGTCCGACCGGGGCGAAAAACTGTTTTTT CASRSDRGEKLFF TRBJ1-4 - - TRBV2
TGTGCCAGCAGTTCCCAAGGGGGCTCTGGGGCCAACGTCCTGACTTTC CASSSQGGSGANVLTF TRBJ2-6 once - TRBV7-2
TGTGCCATCAGTGAGACAGGGAGGGGTGAGCAGTTCTTC CAISETGRGEQFF TRBJ2-1 - - TRBV10-3
TGTGCCAGCAGGGCCGGGACTAGCGGGATGGATGAGCAGTTCTTC CASRAGTSGMDEQFF TRBJ2-1 - TRBD2 TRBV6-1
TGCGCCAGCAGCCCTGGGGGGAGGAGGCCCTACAATGAGCAGTTCTTC CASSPGGRRPYNEQFF TRBJ2-1 - - TRBV4-1
TGTGCCAGCAGCGTAACGAGGGCGACCCCCTACGAGCAGTACTTC CASSVTRATPYEQYF TRBJ2-7 - - TRBV9
TGTGCCAGCATCCCAGGAGGGACTAGCGGAGAGACCCAGTACTTC CASIPGGTSGETQYF TRBJ2-5 - TRBD2 TRBV7-2
TGCGCCAGCAGCTTGGGATACACAACCTACACTGAAGCTTTCTTT CASSLGYTTYTEAFF TRBJ1-1 - - TRBV5-1
TGTGCCAGTAGTACCGACAGGGAACAAGGAAGAGGGAACACTGAAGCTTTCTTT CASSTDREQGRGNTEAFF TRBJ1-1 - TRBD1 TRBV19
TGTGCCAGCAGGCGAACTAGCGGGGACTACGAGCAGTACTTC CASRRTSGDYEQYF TRBJ2-7 - TRBD2 TRBV7-8
TGTGCCAGTAGGGGAAAATCGATGAACACTGAAGCTTTCTTT CASRGKSMNTEAFF TRBJ1-1 - - TRBV19